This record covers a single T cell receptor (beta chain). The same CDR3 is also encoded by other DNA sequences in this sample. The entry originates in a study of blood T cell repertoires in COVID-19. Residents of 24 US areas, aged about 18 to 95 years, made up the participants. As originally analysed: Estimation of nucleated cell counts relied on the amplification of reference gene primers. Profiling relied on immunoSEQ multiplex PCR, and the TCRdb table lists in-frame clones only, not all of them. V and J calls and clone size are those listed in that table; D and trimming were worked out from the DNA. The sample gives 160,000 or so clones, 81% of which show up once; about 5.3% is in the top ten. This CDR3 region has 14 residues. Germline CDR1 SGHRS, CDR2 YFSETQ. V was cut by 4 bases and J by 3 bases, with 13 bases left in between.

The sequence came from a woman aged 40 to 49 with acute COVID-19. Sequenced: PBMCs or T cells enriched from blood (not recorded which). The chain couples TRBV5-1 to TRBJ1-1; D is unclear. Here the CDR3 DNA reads TGCGCCAGCAGCCTGGGCGCGGGATACACTGAAGCTTTCTTT. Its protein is CASSLGAGYTEAFF.